This T cell receptor (beta chain) derives from a study of human T cells and chemical hapten exposure. This clonotype was seen many times. The CDR3 is 11 residues long. Trimming shortened V by 2 bases and J by 1 base, and 2 bases separated the two germline ends. The germline V gene has CDR1 DFQATT and CDR2 SNEGSKA (reference sequence). In TCRdb, the RACE reads were re-called with MiXCR into one record per CDR3 protein. The table includes 85,000 or so distinct CDR3 sequences, around 10% detected once. Time point denoted: patch test 1, 2 weeks after DPC sensitization. Specified treatment: therapeutic diphenylcyclopropenone sensitization with weekly scalp DPC.

The sequence derives from a woman aged 50 to 60 with alopecia areata. Some clones in this sample may be carry-over from other donors' samples. The chain joins TRBV20-1 to TRBJ1-1; D uncertain. Sequences were derived from whole blood, sampled in connection with sensitization to the hapten diphenylcyclopropenone (DPC). CDR3 region: CSARKNTEAFF. The CDR3 region has the DNA TGCAGTGCTAGAAAGAACACTGAAGCTTTCTTT.